These 26 T cell receptor beta chains share one sample of origin, sequenced in a study of shared clonotypes between healthy human individuals. Assay: immunoSEQ multiplex PCR; the TCRdb copy retains only in-frame clones and omits some. The sample carries fewer than 650,000 clones, over 60% recorded once. The sample comprised PBMCs. Receptors originate from a woman aged 40 to 49 in good health. Some clones in this sample may be carry-over from other donors' samples.

The chain combines TRBV11-2 with TRBJ2-7; maybe TRBD1 (6 bases). Trimming removed 5 bases from V and 6 bases from J, with 11 bases in between. CDR3 length: 12 residues. Germline assignment: CDR1 SGHAT and CDR2 FQNNGV. CDR3 loop: CASSNHRVEQYF. The DNA of the CDR3 is TGTGCCAGCAGCAACCACAGGGTCGAGCAGTACTTC.

CDR3 sequence: CASSLDGSGGELFF. The DNA for the CDR3 is TGCGCCAGCAGCTTGGACGGGAGTGGCGGGGAGCTGTTTTTT. This chain joins TRBV5-1 and TRBJ2-2, with D possibly being TRBD2 (6 bases). V gave up 0 bases and J gave up 7 bases, with 10 bases separating them. The CDR3 sequence is 14 residues long. Germline values: CDR1 SGHRS, CDR2 YFSETQ.

This clone turned up a few times. The CDR3 nucleotides read TGTGCCAGCAGTTTAGGGGCGGCGGGACAGCCCCAGCATTTT. Residues: CASSLGAAGQPQHF. The gene calls are TRBV28 and TRBJ1-5, with a possible D match to TRBD1 (5 bases). V was trimmed by 2 bases and J by 7 bases, leaving 12 bases between them. Germline values: CDR1 MDHEN, CDR2 SYDVKM. The CDR3 contains 14 residues.

The V call is TRBV5-1, the J call TRBJ2-5; 7 nucleotides agree with TRBD1. The junction had 4 bases not matched to a gene; V was cut back by 2 bases and J by 0 bases. The CDR3 totals 15 residues. Germline V gene data show CDR1 as SGHRS and CDR2 as YFSETQ. The CDR3 reads CASSLSTGDQETQYF. In DNA form, the CDR3 reads TGCGCCAGCAGCTTATCTACAGGGGACCAAGAGACCCAGTACTTC.

This clone has ten or more counts. This sequence joins TRBV11-3 and TRBJ1-3, with 7 nucleotides matching TRBD1. Germline values: CDR1 SGHNT, CDR2 YENEEA. Unmatched junction bases numbered 8, after V lost 5 bases and J lost 10 bases. The CDR3 contains 13 residues. For the CDR3, the DNA is TGTGCCAGCAGCCTCAGACAGGGAACGACCATATATTTT. It codes for CASSLRQGTTIYF.

CDR3 in DNA: TGTGCCAGCAGCTTACAGGGTTTACCTAACTATGGCTACACCTTC. Its protein is CASSLQGLPNYGYTF. This chain joins TRBV7-9 and TRBJ1-2, with D possibly matching TRBD1 (5 bases). V lost 2 bases and J 0 bases, leaving 10 bases between the germline ends. This CDR3 has 15 residues. Germline V gives CDR1 SEHNR, CDR2 FQNEAQ (reference sequence).

This clone was seen just once. The CDR3 DNA reads TGTGCCAGCAGCTTAGAGCCCGGGACAGGGCTCCCCATCTATGGCTACACCTTC. The encoded protein is CASSLEPGTGLPIYGYTF. The V gene is TRBV7-9, the J gene TRBJ1-2, with 9 bases aligning to TRBD1. This CDR3 region has 18 residues. CDR1 and CDR2 from the germline V gene are SEHNR and FQNEAQ (reference sequence). V lost 1 base, J lost 4 bases, and 13 bases stayed unmatched. The full variable domain, in which reference TRBV7-9 and TRBJ1-2 provide the parts outside the CDR3, is DTGVSQNPRHKITKRGQNVTFRCDPISEHNRLYWYRQTLGQGPEFLTYFQNEAQLEKSRLLSDRFSAERPKGSFSTLEIQRTEQGDSAMYLCASSLEPGTGLPIYGYTFGSGTRLTVV.

Details on this clone: This same CDR3 is encoded by further DNA sequences in the sample. This chain links TRBV7-3 with TRBJ1-1; 9 bases align to TRBD1. Germline V gene sequence: CDR1 SGHTA, CDR2 FQGTGA. This CDR3 has 15 amino acids. The J segment lost 0 bases and the V segment lost 5 bases, leaving 4 bases of the junction unmatched. The CDR3, as DNA: TGTGCCAGCAGCCCCACAGGGGGCATGAACACTGAAGCTTTCTTT. Its protein is CASSPTGGMNTEAFF.

CDR3 sequence reads: CASSLTGEGSGGYTF. CDR3 coding DNA: TGTGCCAGCAGTTTAACAGGGGAGGGATCGGGTGGCTACACCTTC. The rearrangement uses TRBV27 and TRBJ1-2, with 7 bases fitting TRBD1. CDR1 MNHEY and CDR2 SMNVEV come from the germline V gene (reference sequence). This CDR3 has 15 amino acids. V gave up 2 bases and J gave up 7 bases; unmatched junction bases: 10.

The rearrangement uses TRBV19 and TRBJ2-1; perhaps TRBD2 as D (6 bases). The CDR3 has 14 amino acids. In germline, CDR1 is LNHDA, CDR2 SQIVND (reference sequence). The V gene lost 1 base and the J gene lost 8 bases, with 12 bases spanning the gap. The CDR3 loop is CASSIGRAIDEQFF. The CDR3 DNA follows: TGTGCCAGTAGTATAGGGAGGGCCATCGATGAGCAGTTCTTC.

This clone has a single count. The V and J genes are TRBV6-5 and TRBJ2-7; 8 bases map to TRBD1. The trim removed 6 bases at V and 3 bases at J, leaving 7 bases unmatched. From germline, CDR1 is MNHEY and CDR2 SVGAGI. CDR3 length equals 14 residues. CDR3 protein: CASSRDRSFYEQYF. In DNA, the CDR3 is TGTGCCAGCAGCAGGGACAGGAGTTTCTACGAGCAGTACTTC.

The chain is built from TRBV7-3 and TRBJ2-1; 8 positions match TRBD2. This CDR3 spans 15 amino acids. CDR1 and CDR2 (germline): SGHTA, FQGTGA. The junction had 4 bases not matched to a gene; V was cut back by 2 bases and J by 4 bases. CDR3 sequence reads: CASSLELAEYNEQFF. In DNA, the CDR3 is TGTGCCAGCAGCTTAGAACTAGCGGAATACAATGAGCAGTTCTTC.

This chain joins TRBV7-9 and TRBJ2-7; no reliable D call. Trimming removed 5 bases at V and 7 bases at J, with 15 bases between. Per germline, CDR1 SEHNR and CDR2 FQNEAQ (reference sequence). CDR3 length: 13 amino acids. This CDR3 is CASSPDPDREQYF. Written as DNA, the CDR3 is TGTGCCAGCAGCCCAGATCCCGATCGGGAGCAGTACTTC.

This clone was observed at least ten times. The rearrangement links TRBV18 to TRBJ2-6; TRBD1 is a possible D gene (5 bases). Trimming removed 5 bases from V and 4 bases from J, with 15 bases in between. Per the germline V gene, CDR1 is KGHSH and CDR2 is LQKENI. The CDR3 extends over 16 amino acids. The CDR3 DNA reads TGTGCCAGCTCATCAAATGTAGGGGTCGGGGCCAACGTCCTGACTTTC. It codes for CASSSNVGVGANVLTF.

This rearrangement joins TRBV2 to TRBJ2-5, with D perhaps matching TRBD1 (6 bases). Trimming took 6 bases from V and 2 from J, leaving 13 bases between them. This CDR3 contains 14 residues. The germline V gene encodes CDR1 SNHLY and CDR2 FYNNEI. The CDR3, as DNA: TGTGCCAGCAGACCCGACAGGATTCAAGAGACCCAGTACTTC. It is translated as CASRPDRIQETQYF.

As regards this clone: The sample holds other DNA sequences that translate to the same CDR3. V is TRBV6-5 and J is TRBJ1-2; no reliable D call. CDR1 is MNHEY, CDR2 SVGAGI, per germline. Between the trimmed V and J ends, which lost 6 bases and 1 base, there was a span of 6 bases. The CDR3 is 12 amino acids. CDR3 DNA sequence: TGTGCCAGCAGCCCGAGTAACTATGGCTACACCTTC. It is translated as CASSPSNYGYTF.

The chain is built from TRBV18 and TRBJ2-7, with D tentatively TRBD2 (6 bases). V shed 2 bases and J shed 1 base, with 12 bases lying between them. The length of the CDR3 is 15 residues. Germline lookup yields CDR1 KGHSH and CDR2 LQKENI. Here the CDR3 reads CASSPGSSESYEQYF. CDR3 coding DNA: TGTGCCAGCTCACCAGGGTCTAGCGAGTCCTACGAGCAGTACTTC.

The gene calls are TRBV30 and TRBJ2-2; no reliable D call. Germline V gives CDR1 GTSNPN, CDR2 SVGIG (reference sequence). This CDR3 is 15 amino acids long. Trimming cost V 0 bases and J 0 bases, with 8 bases left between them. CDR3 nucleotide sequence: TGTGCCTGGAGTGTATTGGGAACGAACACCGGGGAGCTGTTTTTT. This sequence encodes CAWSVLGTNTGELFF.

This clone was picked up a small number of times. The same CDR3 is also encoded by other DNA sequences in this sample. The rearrangement joins TRBV28 to TRBJ1-4; 8 bases are a match to TRBD1. From germline, CDR1 is MDHEN and CDR2 SYDVKM. This CDR3 spans 14 amino acids. J was trimmed by 8 bases and V by 6 bases; bases with no gene match: 8. The CDR3, as DNA: TGTGCCAGCAGAGCGCAGGGGGCCGGAGAAAAACTGTTTTTT. Translation: CASRAQGAGEKLFF.

The V and J genes are TRBV10-1 and TRBJ2-7; D is unresolved. This CDR3 is built from 15 residues. From germline, CDR1 is WNHNN and CDR2 SYGVQD (reference sequence). Trimming removed 2 bases at V and 3 bases at J, with 14 bases between. CDR3 DNA sequence: TGCGCCAGCAGTGAGAGCCCTATGGGGAACTACGAGCAGTACTTC. Translation: CASSESPMGNYEQYF.

This clone was seen a handful of times. The genes are TRBV5-6 and TRBJ2-7; TRBD2 agrees at 11 bases. V shed 2 bases, J shed 4 bases, and the junction held 5 bases outside the gene matches. The length of the CDR3 is 15 residues. Germline loops: CDR1 SGHDT, CDR2 YYEEEE. The CDR3 sequence: CASSFLAGGQYEQYF. CDR3 bases: TGTGCCAGCAGCTTCCTAGCGGGAGGTCAGTACGAGCAGTACTTC.

This clone appeared a single time. Here the CDR3 reads CASSLWTYNEQFF. CDR3 bases: TGTGCCAGCAGTTTATGGACCTACAATGAGCAGTTCTTC. The V call is TRBV28, the J call TRBJ2-1; D is undetermined. The germline V gene has CDR1 MDHEN and CDR2 SYDVKM. Trimming removed 0 bases from V and 2 bases from J, with 2 bases in between. This CDR3 contains 13 residues.

This clone has only a few counts. Distinct nucleotide sequences in the sample also encode this CDR3. The gene calls are TRBV19 and TRBJ2-1; D is unclear. From germline, CDR1 is LNHDA and CDR2 SQIVND (reference sequence). The CDR3 is 12 residues long. V lost 1 base and J 7 bases, leaving 5 bases between the germline ends. CDR3 nucleotides: TGTGCCAGTAGTATAGGGGGAAATGAGCAGTTCTTC. Translation gives CASSIGGNEQFF. Supplemented by reference TRBV19 and TRBJ2-1, the full variable domain reads DGGITQSPKYLFRKEGQNVTLSCEQNLNHDAMYWYRQDPGQGLRLIYYSQIVNDFQKGDIAEGYSVSREKKESFPLTVTSAQKNPTAFYLCASSIGGNEQFFGPGTRLTVL.

A single count supports this clone. The chain employs TRBV4-1 and TRBJ2-5; 8 bases fit TRBD2. Germline values: CDR1 MGHRA, CDR2 YSYEKL. The CDR3 has 15 residues. Germline trimming cut 2 bases from V and 7 bases from J; bases unmatched to any gene: 9. CDR3 protein: CASSQTAGDLGTQYF. DNA for the CDR3: TGCGCCAGCAGCCAAACAGCGGGAGATCTCGGGACCCAGTACTTC.

This clone was picked up many times. The chain recombines TRBV4-1 with TRBJ2-7; 9 nucleotides match TRBD2. CDR1 and CDR2 (germline): MGHRA, YSYEKL. Trimming cost V 3 bases and J 2 bases; bases outside gene matches: 11. This CDR3 contains 17 residues. CDR3 protein: CASSQGATSGRPYEQYF. In DNA, the CDR3 is TGCGCCAGCAGCCAGGGCGCTACTAGCGGGCGTCCCTACGAGCAGTACTTC.

This chain connects TRBV19 to TRBJ2-5; 9 bases map to TRBD1. Trimming cost V 4 bases and J 4 bases; bases outside gene matches: 7. Germline values: CDR1 LNHDA, CDR2 SQIVND (reference sequence). The CDR3 extends over 15 amino acids. Here the CDR3 reads CASSTGQGLAETQYF. In nucleotides, the CDR3 is TGTGCCAGTAGTACGGGACAGGGATTGGCAGAGACCCAGTACTTC.